What follows are 26 T cell receptor beta chains derived from one specimen sequenced in a study of post-analysis software for immune sequencing data. Prepared TCR beta cDNA libraries contained unique molecular identifiers. TCRdb used MiXCR to reprocess the PCR reads, holding one entry per CDR3 protein. The sample gives roughly 200,000 distinct CDR3 sequences, 29% of which show up once; nearly 3.5% is in the top ten. These receptors have no known antigen. Study-wide findings and caveats: Comparison of patients with controls showed five or six TRBV segments more frequent in patients, TRBV5-6, TRBV5-1 and TRBV20-1 among them.

The sequencing input was blood. These receptors all come from a girl under 18 with multiple sclerosis.

The genes are TRBV15 and TRBJ2-1; 9 bases map to TRBD2. Germline lookup yields CDR1 LNHNV and CDR2 YYDKDF (reference sequence). This CDR3 spans 16 amino acids. V dropped 0 bases and J dropped 3; count of bases not matched to a gene: 3. Here the CDR3 reads CATSREAGGRYNEQFF. The CDR3 DNA reads TGTGCCACCAGCAGAGAAGCGGGAGGTCGCTACAATGAGCAGTTCTTC.

This clonotype was counted between two and nine times. V gene TRBV5-1 combines with J gene TRBJ1-1, with D perhaps TRBD1 (5 bases). Germline V CDR1 and CDR2: SGHRS, YFSETQ. The V and J ends lost 4 bases and 0 bases respectively, with 13 bases between them. This CDR3 spans 15 amino acids. The CDR3 reads CASSASTVMNTEAFF. As DNA, the CDR3 is TGCGCCAGCAGCGCGTCGACAGTCATGAACACTGAAGCTTTCTTT.

This clonotype was recorded many times. Here the CDR3 reads CASSQDWTGTYGYTF. In DNA, the CDR3 is TGTGCCAGCAGCCAAGATTGGACAGGGACCTATGGCTACACCTTC. The gene calls are TRBV3-1 and TRBJ1-2; 8 nucleotides line up with TRBD1. The CDR3 consists of 15 residues. Germline CDR1 LGHDT, CDR2 YNNKEL (reference sequence). After removal of 0 bases from V and 4 bases from J, the junction contained 4 bases not matched to a gene.

This clonotype has a handful of counts. This chain connects TRBV10-3 to TRBJ1-1, with D unresolved. Germline CDR1 is ENHRY and CDR2 is SYGVKD. CDR3 length: 12 residues. The V end lost 3 bases, the J end lost 4 bases, and 6 bases lay between the germline ends. DNA of the CDR3: TGTGCCATCAGTGAACAAGTCACTGAAGCTTTCTTT. This gives the protein CAISEQVTEAFF.

Points on this clonotype: This may come from a read error, since a much larger clone is one base off. CDR3 in DNA: TGTGCCAGCAGCCCGGGGAGCTGCTATGGCTACACCTTC. Translation gives CASSPGSCYGYTF. This chain uses TRBV9 with TRBJ1-2; D is undetermined. V lost 4 bases to trimming and J lost 4 bases, with 11 bases between them. The CDR3 is 13 amino acids. Germline lookup yields CDR1 SGDLS and CDR2 YYNGEE.

Remarks on this clonotype: A junction end diverges from the germline sequence, so it may reflect a read error. The CDR3 is CSARASYYNSPPHF. CDR3 bases: TGCAGTGCTAGGGCCAGCTACTATAATTCACCCCCCCACTTT. J is TRBJ1-6 and V is TRBV20-1; D is ambiguous. The germline V gene has CDR1 DFQATT and CDR2 SNEGSKA (reference sequence). This CDR3 region has 14 residues.

The chain links TRBV29-1 to TRBJ2-1; D not resolved. Per the germline V gene, CDR1 is SQVTM and CDR2 is ANQGSEA. V was cut by 5 bases and J by 8 bases, with 16 bases left in between. CDR3 length: 13 residues. The CDR3 reads CSVTFRAGDEQFF. CDR3 nucleotide sequence: TGCAGCGTTACTTTCCGGGCTGGGGATGAGCAGTTCTTC.

This clonotype occurred a few times. The rearrangement links TRBV10-2 to TRBJ1-1; no clear D gene. Trimming took 8 bases from V and 0 from J, leaving 13 bases between them. The CDR3 covers 14 residues. CDR1 and CDR2 from the germline V gene are WSHSY and SAAADI. CDR3 sequence reads: CASSPTEMNTEAFF. As DNA, the CDR3 is TGCGCCAGCTCGCCGACGGAGATGAACACTGAAGCTTTCTTT.

This clonotype was seen a handful of times. This rearrangement joins TRBV27 to TRBJ1-2, with D possibly TRBD1 on 5 matching bases. CDR3 size: 15 residues. V lost 0 bases, J lost 2 bases, and 10 bases lay in between. Germline loops: CDR1 MNHEY, CDR2 SMNVEV (reference sequence). The CDR3 here is CASSLSGALNYGYTF. The CDR3 nucleotides are TGTGCCAGCAGTTTATCAGGGGCCCTCAACTATGGCTACACCTTC.

Here the CDR3 DNA reads TGTGCCAGCTCACCCCCGGGACAGGGACGGGCTTTCTTT. It yields the protein CASSPPGQGRAFF. The chain joins TRBV18 to TRBJ1-1, with 9 bases aligning to TRBD1. The length of the CDR3 is 13 residues. The germline CDR1 and CDR2 sequences are KGHSH and LQKENI. Trimming took 3 bases from V and 11 from J; bases not matched to a gene: 7.

Ten or more counts support this clonotype. The V and J genes are TRBV28 and TRBJ2-7; the match to TRBD2 covers 13 bases. With 4 bases clipped from V and 2 bases from J, the junction kept 2 bases outside the gene matches. The CDR3 has 15 amino acids. Germline V CDR1 and CDR2: MDHEN, SYDVKM. The CDR3 sequence: CASSSLAGGAYEQYF. The CDR3 nucleotides read TGTGCCAGCAGTTCACTAGCGGGAGGGGCCTACGAGCAGTACTTC.

The V gene is TRBV4-1, the J gene TRBJ2-2; D assignment may be TRBD1 or TRBD2 (5 bases each). The V end was cut by 0 bases, the J end by 4 bases, with 12 bases between. Germline lookup yields CDR1 MGHRA and CDR2 YSYEKL. This CDR3 contains 16 residues. CDR3 nucleotide sequence: TGCGCCAGCAGCCAAGATCGGGACCGCCCCACCGGGGAGCTGTTTTTT. This sequence encodes CASSQDRDRPTGELFF.

Note on this clonotype: A much larger clone differs from this one at a single base, so this may be a read error. The rearrangement uses TRBV27 and TRBJ2-4; D may be TRBD1 or TRBD2 (9 bases each). V lost 6 bases, J lost 15 bases, and 27 bases lay in between. The CDR3 is 15 amino acids. CDR1 is MNHEY, CDR2 SMNVEV, per germline (reference sequence). For the CDR3, the DNA is TGTGCCAGCAGGGCTATGGGACAGGGTCAGACTAGCGGGTACTTC. Its translation: CASRAMGQGQTSGYF.

This clonotype was seen a few times. The V call is TRBV2, the J call TRBJ1-2; perhaps TRBD1 as D (6 bases). The CDR3 loop spans 11 amino acids. CDR1 is SNHLY and CDR2 is FYNNEI in the germline V gene. Trimming took off 11 bases at V and 3 bases at J, with 10 bases between the two ends. The CDR3 DNA reads TGTGCCGGACAGACAGACTATGGCTACACCTTC. Translated, it gives CAGQTDYGYTF.

This clonotype was found a few times. The genes are TRBV20-1 and TRBJ2-3, with TRBD2 matching 12 bases. After removal of 1 base from V and 4 bases from J, the junction contained 6 bases not matched to a gene. There are 16 residues in the CDR3. From germline, CDR1 is DFQATT and CDR2 SNEGSKA (reference sequence). This CDR3 reads CSARGLAGGISDTQYF. In DNA form, the CDR3 reads TGCAGTGCTAGAGGCCTAGCGGGGGGGATTTCAGATACGCAGTATTTT.

A remark on this clonotype: This could be a read error, since a much larger clone is one nucleotide away. The V call is TRBV5-1, the J call TRBJ1-5; TRBD1 matches at 8 bases. CDR1 and CDR2 from the germline V gene are SGHRS and YFSETQ. CDR3 size: 15 residues. CDR3 nucleotides: TGCGCCAGCGGCTTGGGGACAGGACAATATCAGCCCCAGCATTTT. It codes for CASGLGTGQYQPQHF.

Regarding this clonotype: This may stem from a read error, because a much larger clone lies one nucleotide away. V gene TRBV6-6 combines with J gene TRBJ2-3, with D perhaps given as TRBD1 or TRBD2 (5 bases each). CDR1 and CDR2 (germline): MNHNY, SVGAGI (reference sequence). This CDR3 contains 15 residues. This chain's CDR3 is CASSYEGKSTDMQYF. CDR3 in DNA: TGTGCCAGCAGTTACGAGGGGAAAAGCACAGATATGCAGTATTTT.

The rearrangement links TRBV6-6 to TRBJ2-7; 10 bases align to TRBD2. With 4 bases clipped from V and 3 bases from J, the junction kept 6 bases outside the gene matches. From germline, CDR1 is MNHNY and CDR2 SVGAGI (reference sequence). The CDR3 is 15 amino acids. For the CDR3, the DNA is TGTGCCAGCAGTTCCCCGGGACTAGCGAGCTACGAGCAGTACTTC. Its protein is CASSSPGLASYEQYF.

The chain links TRBV5-1 to TRBJ2-5, with TRBD2 identical over 15 bases. Germline CDR1 SGHRS, CDR2 YFSETQ. V shed 4 bases, J shed 5 bases, and the junction held 6 bases outside the gene matches. The CDR3 runs 16 residues. The CDR3 spells CASSLGTSGRTETQYF. The CDR3 DNA sequence: TGCGCCAGCAGCCTCGGGACTAGCGGGAGGACGGAGACCCAGTACTTC.

This clonotype has just a few counts. The gene calls are TRBV28 and TRBJ2-1, with 8 bases lining up with TRBD2. Looked up from germline, CDR1 is MDHEN and CDR2 is SYDVKM. The CDR3 is 15 residues long. V shed 1 base, J shed 6 bases, and the junction held 5 bases outside the gene matches. DNA for the CDR3: TGTGCCAGCAGTTTATCAGCGGGAGTAGTCAATGAGCAGTTCTTC. This gives the protein CASSLSAGVVNEQFF. The variable domain in full, completed from reference TRBV28 and TRBJ2-1, reads DVKVTQSSRYLVKRTGEKVFLECVQDMDHENMFWYRQDPGLGLRLIYFSYDVKMKEKGDIPEGYSVSREKKERFSLILESASTNQTSMYLCASSLSAGVVNEQFFGPGTRLTVL.

This chain uses TRBV28 with TRBJ1-2; TRBD1 might be the D (5 bases). V was clipped by 3 bases and J by 4 bases, with 15 bases between them. The CDR3 contains 15 residues. Germline CDR1 and CDR2: MDHEN and SYDVKM. CDR3 sequence reads: CASSFEAGALYGYTF. As DNA, the CDR3 is TGTGCCAGCAGTTTTGAGGCTGGGGCCCTCTATGGCTACACCTTC.

This sequence joins TRBV6-2 or TRBV6-3 and TRBJ1-5; TRBD1 matches 7 bases. V shed 5 bases, J shed 5 bases, and the junction held 9 bases outside the gene matches. Germline assignment: CDR1 MNHEY and CDR2 SVGEGT. The CDR3 is 15 amino acids. The CDR3 spells CASSQTGLGHQPQHF. CDR3 coding DNA: TGTGCCAGCAGTCAGACAGGGTTGGGGCATCAGCCCCAGCATTTT.

The V gene is TRBV3-1, the J gene TRBJ1-6; TRBD1 aligns across 7 bases. The CDR3 is 14 residues long. The ends lost 3 bases at V and 8 bases at J; junction bases unmatched: 4. Germline V gives CDR1 LGHDT, CDR2 YNNKEL (reference sequence). This chain's CDR3 is CASSQTGLDSPLHF. CDR3 coding DNA: TGTGCCAGCAGCCAGACAGGGCTTGATTCACCCCTCCACTTT. Combining the CDR3 with reference TRBV3-1 and TRBJ1-6 gives the whole variable domain DTAVSQTPKYLVTQMGNDKSIKCEQNLGHDTMYWYKQDSKKFLKIMFSYNNKELIINETVPNRFSPKSPDKAHLNLHINSLELGDSAVYFCASSQTGLDSPLHFGNGTRLTVT.

In this sample, this clonotype turned up a few times. A read error may produce the germline difference seen at one junction end. The chain uses TRBV6-5 and TRBJ1-1; 7 bases are a match to TRBD1. The CDR3 length is 12 residues. The germline V gene has CDR1 MNHEY and CDR2 SVGAGI. CDR3 in amino acids: CASSSTGTGAFF. CDR3 DNA: TGTGCCAGCAGTTCGACAGGGACTGGAGCTTTCTTT.

This clonotype was counted many times. The V and J genes are TRBV6-5 and TRBJ2-1, with D tentatively TRBD2 (6 bases). The CDR3 loop spans 14 amino acids. The ends were cut back, 2 bases at V and 3 bases at J, with 8 bases in the middle. The germline V gene has CDR1 MNHEY and CDR2 SVGAGI. The CDR3 sequence is CASSYRDFYNEQFF. The CDR3 nucleotides are TGTGCCAGCAGTTACCGGGACTTCTACAATGAGCAGTTCTTC.

CDR3 in DNA: TGCGCCAGCAGCTTACAGGGCTTAATGGGCTACACCTTC. As protein: CASSLQGLMGYTF. The chain recombines TRBV5-1 with TRBJ1-2, with D perhaps TRBD1 (6 bases). Germline V gene sequence: CDR1 SGHRS, CDR2 YFSETQ. V was pared by 2 bases and J by 8 bases, with 13 bases between. The CDR3 loop spans 13 amino acids.